The TCR beta chain under discussion was sequenced for a study of T cells in Graves' hyperthyroidism and ophthalmopathy. At the level of the study: Before any treatment, at initial diagnosis, peripheral blood was collected. General study findings and limits: Ophthalmopathy got predicted by the model a median approximately 6 months before its onset.

The length of the CDR3 is 20 residues. Germline CDR1 SGHVS, CDR2 FQNEAQ. The V gene end was trimmed by 0 bases and the J gene end by 5 bases; junction bases not matched to a gene: 14. Using RNA transcripts as the source, TCR beta CDR3 regions were amplified. Using the HTBI primer set, a first-round RT-PCR was run on the TCR CDR3. Each CDR3 protein is one row after TCRdb ran MiXCR on the multiplex PCR reads. The data contain some 460,000 distinct CDR3 sequences, around 16% of them singletons. This clonotype was recorded at least ten times. The antigen is not known. The sequence derives from a woman younger than 35 with Graves' hyperthyroidism. Sequenced: blood. The chain links TRBV7-8 to TRBJ2-5; 14 bases fit TRBD2. The CDR3 DNA is TGTGCCAGCAGCTTAGCCGTCGGACTAGCGGGAGGAAATAAACGGGAGACCCAGTACTTC. Amino acids: CASSLAVGLAGGNKRETQYF.